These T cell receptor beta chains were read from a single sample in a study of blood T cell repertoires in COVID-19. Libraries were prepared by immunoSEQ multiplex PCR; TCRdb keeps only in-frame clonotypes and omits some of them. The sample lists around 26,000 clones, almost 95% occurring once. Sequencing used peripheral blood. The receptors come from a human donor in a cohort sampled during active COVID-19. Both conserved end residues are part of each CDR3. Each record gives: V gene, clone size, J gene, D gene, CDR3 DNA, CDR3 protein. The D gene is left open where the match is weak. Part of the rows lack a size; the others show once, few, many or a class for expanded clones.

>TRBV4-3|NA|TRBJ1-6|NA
TGCGCCAGCAGCCAAGATGGACCTGGGGGCCGGAATTCACCCCTCCACTTT
CASSQDGPGGRNSPLHF
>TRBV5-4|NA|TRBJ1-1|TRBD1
TGTGCCAGCAGAACGGGACAGGGGGTTACTGAAGCTTTCTTT
CASRTGQGVTEAFF
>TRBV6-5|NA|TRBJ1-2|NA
TGTGCCAGCAGTCCCATGGACAGCTATGGCTACACCTTC
CASSPMDSYGYTF
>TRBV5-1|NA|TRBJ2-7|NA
TGCGCCAGCAGCTTGGCAGCGAGCTACGAGCAGTACTTC
CASSLAASYEQYF
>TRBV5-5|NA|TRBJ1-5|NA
TGTGCCAGCAGCTTGGTCGGGGGGGACAATCAGCCCCAGCATTTT
CASSLVGGDNQPQHF
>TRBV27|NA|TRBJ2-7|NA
TGTGCCAGCAGTTCGACAGGCAGCTCCTACGAGCAGTACTTC
CASSSTGSSYEQYF
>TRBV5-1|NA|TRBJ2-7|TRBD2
TGCGCCAGCAGCTGGGGGACTAGCGTAGACTACGAGCAGTACTTC
CASSWGTSVDYEQYF
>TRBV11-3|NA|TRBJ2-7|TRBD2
TGTGCCAGCAGCACGAGAACTAGCGGGAGTATCTACGAGCAGTACTTC
CASSTRTSGSIYEQYF
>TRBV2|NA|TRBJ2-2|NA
TGTGCCAGCAACACCCAGAATGGGGGCATCGGGGAGCTGTTTTTT
CASNTQNGGIGELFF
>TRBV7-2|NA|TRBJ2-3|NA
TGTGCCAGCAGCCGGGGGTTTGCTCAGAGCACAGATACGCAGTATTTT
CASSRGFAQSTDTQYF
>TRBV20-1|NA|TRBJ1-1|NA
TGCAGTGCTAGTGGATGGGGCGCTGTCACTGAAGCTTTCTTT
CSASGWGAVTEAFF
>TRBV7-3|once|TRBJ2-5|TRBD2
TGTGCCAGCAGCCAGGGCGGGGGATATAATATTAGGACCCAGTACTTC
CASSQGGGYNIRTQYF
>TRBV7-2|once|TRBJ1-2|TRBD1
TGTGCCAGCAGCGCAGAGGGGGCGGGCTATGGCTACACCTTC
CASSAEGAGYGYTF
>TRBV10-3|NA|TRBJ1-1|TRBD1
TGTGCCATCAGGGGGGACAGGGGAGGGGACACTGAAGCTTTCTTT
CAIRGDRGGDTEAFF
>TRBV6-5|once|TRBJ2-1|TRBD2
TGTGCCAGCAGACCCCCCATAGCGGGTACCAATGAGCAGTTCTTC
CASRPPIAGTNEQFF
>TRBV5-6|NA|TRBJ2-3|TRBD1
TGTGCCAGCAGGGTAGACAGGGTGAGCACAGATACGCAGTATTTT
CASRVDRVSTDTQYF
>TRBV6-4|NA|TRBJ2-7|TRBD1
TGTGCCAGCAGTGACCCCGGACAGGACCTACGGAGAGAGCAGTACTTC
CASSDPGQDLRREQYF
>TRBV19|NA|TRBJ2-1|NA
TGTGCCAGTAGAGGCGGGTGGGATGAGCAGTTCTTC
CASRGGWDEQFF
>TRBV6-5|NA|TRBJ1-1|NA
TGTGCCAGCAGACCCGAGGCGGGCACTGAAGCTTTCTTT
CASRPEAGTEAFF
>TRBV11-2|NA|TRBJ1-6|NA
TGTGCCAGCAGCTTAATCCAGGGCGGTTCACCCCTCCACTTT
CASSLIQGGSPLHF